This entry lists 32 T cell receptor beta chains sequenced from one sample in a study of T cells in Graves' hyperthyroidism and ophthalmopathy. RNA transcripts yielded amplified TCR beta CDR3 regions. The TCR CDR3 first-round RT-PCR relied on the HTBI primer set. TCRdb ran MiXCR on the multiplex PCR reads and lists one entry per CDR3 protein. Counted here are around 300,000 distinct CDR3 sequences, roughly an eighth occurring once; the ten biggest clones make up about a third. Sequencing was done on a sample of blood. The receptors were gathered from a woman aged 35 to 49 with Graves' ophthalmopathy.

Many counts were recorded for this clonotype. V and J are TRBV11-2 and TRBJ2-4; D not certain. In germline, CDR1 is SGHAT, CDR2 FQNNGV. Trimming left V 1 base short and J 1 base short, with 11 bases between. The CDR3 totals 16 residues. The CDR3 DNA reads as TGTGCCAGCAGCTTAGCTGTCGGAGTTGCCAAAAACATTCAGTACTTC. Protein product: CASSLAVGVAKNIQYF.

This clonotype occurred many times. The genes are TRBV7-9 and TRBJ2-1; D gene uncertain. Trimming removed 7 bases at V and 6 bases at J, with 19 bases between. The CDR3 runs 15 residues. Germline CDR1 SEHNR, CDR2 FQNEAQ (reference sequence). CDR3 region: CASTRRPNLINEQFF. The DNA of the CDR3 is TGTGCCAGCACCCGTCGACCCAACCTAATCAATGAGCAGTTCTTC.

This clonotype was picked up a small number of times. CDR3 loop: CASSPPGPGVNYEQYF. The CDR3 DNA reads as TGTGCCAGCTCACCACCCGGGCCCGGGGTAAACTACGAGCAGTACTTC. The V gene is TRBV18, the J gene TRBJ2-7; D might be TRBD2 (5 bases). The CDR3 spans 16 residues. The V and J ends lost 0 bases and 3 bases respectively, with 15 bases between them. Germline V gene data show CDR1 as KGHSH and CDR2 as LQKENI.

The gene calls are TRBV3-1 and TRBJ1-3; 7 bases line up with TRBD1. With V trimmed by 4 bases and J by 3 bases, 3 bases remained unmatched. This CDR3 has 14 residues. Germline V CDR1 and CDR2: LGHDT, YNNKEL (reference sequence). The CDR3 nucleotides read TGTGCCAGCAGCCCCAGGGGGGGTGGAAACACCATATATTTT. Protein sequence: CASSPRGGGNTIYF.

This rearrangement joins TRBV9 to TRBJ2-1, with 9 bases lining up with TRBD2. The ends lost 0 bases at V and 9 bases at J; junction bases unmatched: 10. Germline CDR1 is SGDLS and CDR2 is YYNGEE. The CDR3 is 16 residues long. The CDR3, as DNA: TGTGCCAGCAGCGTAGCAGTCGCGGGGGGGCCGGGTGAGCAGTTCTTC. Translation: CASSVAVAGGPGEQFF.

The chain uses TRBV15 and TRBJ2-1, with D tentatively TRBD1 or TRBD2 (6 bases each). The CDR3 consists of 15 residues. V was trimmed by 0 bases and J by 6 bases, leaving 12 bases between them. Germline values: CDR1 LNHNV, CDR2 YYDKDF (reference sequence). The CDR3 DNA follows: TGTGCCACCAGCAGAGATCTAAAGGGGGGCAATGAGCAGTTCTTC. This translates into CATSRDLKGGNEQFF.

The chain has TRBV20-1 and TRBJ2-1, with TRBD2 matching over 13 bases. Germline CDR1 is DFQATT and CDR2 is SNEGSKA (reference sequence). The CDR3 loop spans 14 amino acids. With 5 bases clipped from V and 9 bases from J, the junction kept 7 bases outside the gene matches. CDR3 amino acids: CSAFGTSGNLEQFF. The CDR3 nucleotides read TGCAGTGCTTTCGGGACTAGCGGGAATCTTGAGCAGTTCTTC.

At least ten counts were recorded for this clonotype. The chain joins TRBV7-6 to TRBJ2-1; D may be TRBD2 (7 bases). The CDR3 loop spans 16 amino acids. The V gene's germline CDR1 is SGHVS and CDR2 FNYEAQ. V dropped 5 bases and J dropped 6 bases, with 20 bases sitting between them. CDR3 nucleotides: TGTGCCAGCAGCCCTAGAGGGGGGGGGTTCGCCAATGAGCAGTTCTTC. Translating it yields CASSPRGGGFANEQFF.

This clonotype appeared many times. The CDR3 here is CASSVMDRTNEKLFF. Here the CDR3 DNA reads TGTGCCAGCAGTGTGATGGACAGAACTAATGAAAAACTGTTTTTT. This sequence joins TRBV2 and TRBJ1-4, with a tentative D call TRBD1 (6 bases). CDR3 length: 15 amino acids. Germline V gene data show CDR1 as SNHLY and CDR2 as FYNNEI. Between the trimmed V and J ends, which lost 4 bases and 1 base, there was a span of 10 bases.

This clonotype was seen many times. This sequence joins TRBV6-1 and TRBJ2-7, with D uncertain. Germline-derived CDR1 and CDR2 are MNHNS and SASEGT. The CDR3 loop spans 12 amino acids. Trimming took off 6 bases at V and 0 bases at J, with 6 bases between the two ends. CDR3 loop: CASRQSSYEQYF. The CDR3 nucleotides read TGTGCCAGCAGACAGAGCTCCTACGAGCAGTACTTC.

This clonotype was observed once. This may be a read error, as it is one base from a much larger clone. V and J are TRBV6-2 or TRBV6-3 and TRBJ2-2; tentative D call: TRBD2 (5 bases). In germline, CDR1 is MNHEY, CDR2 SVGEGT. The CDR3 is 13 amino acids. CDR3 loop: CASRALSAGEPFF. Here the CDR3 DNA reads TGTGCCAGCCGGGCCTTAAGCGCCGGGGAGCCGTTTTTT.

The chain joins TRBV14 to TRBJ2-6; D unclear. The CDR3 spans 16 residues. Per the germline V gene, CDR1 is SGHDN and CDR2 is FVKESK. V lost 1 base and J 0 bases, leaving 7 bases between the germline ends. CDR3 sequence (DNA): TGTGCCAGCAGCCAAGGGTTCTTCTCTGGGGCCAACGTCCTGACTTTC. Amino acid sequence: CASSQGFFSGANVLTF. Looking up the rest from reference TRBV14 and TRBJ2-6 gives the full variable domain: EAGVTQFPSHSVIEKGQTVTLRCDPISGHDNLYWYRRVMGKEIKFLLHFVKESKQDESGMPNNRFLAERTGGTYSTLKVQPAELEDSGVYFCASSQGFFSGANVLTFGAGSRLTVL.

This clonotype has ten or more counts. The chain recombines TRBV7-8 with TRBJ2-5; D assignment may be TRBD1 or TRBD2 (5 bases each). The CDR3 contains 16 residues. The germline CDR1 and CDR2 sequences are SGHVS and FQNEAQ. V was clipped by 5 bases and J by 4 bases, with 20 bases between them. The CDR3 is CASSAAGTSTRETQYF. CDR3 sequence (DNA): TGTGCCAGCAGCGCCGCCGGGACGTCCACCAGAGAGACCCAGTACTTC.

The rearrangement uses TRBV7-2 and TRBJ1-1; 7 bases align to TRBD1. After removal of 6 bases from V and 0 bases from J, the junction contained 10 bases not matched to a gene. The CDR3 contains 16 residues. CDR1 and CDR2 (germline): SGHTA, FQGNSA. CDR3 coding DNA: TGTGCCAGCAGACCGCGGACAGGCCAAATGAACACTGAAGCTTTCTTT. This codes for CASRPRTGQMNTEAFF.

This clonotype was seen repeatedly, ten times or more. The chain couples TRBV6-1 to TRBJ2-1; 12 bases are shared with TRBD2. Germline assignment: CDR1 MNHNS and CDR2 SASEGT. V was pared by 6 bases and J by 7 bases, with 7 bases of the junction left unmatched. CDR3 length equals 15 residues. CDR3 sequence: CASRVLAGGHNEQFF. The CDR3 DNA is TGTGCCAGCAGAGTTCTAGCGGGGGGGCATAATGAGCAGTTCTTC.

Only a few counts were recorded for this clonotype. This sequence joins TRBV27 and TRBJ1-2; TRBD1 matches at 10 bases. The CDR3 is 17 residues long. Germline trimming cut 5 bases from V and 5 bases from J; bases unmatched to any gene: 14. CDR1 is MNHEY and CDR2 is SMNVEV in the germline V gene (reference sequence). The CDR3 DNA reads TGTGCCAGCAGTCCGACCTACCGGACAGGGGGGGAGTATGGCTACACCTTC. Its protein is CASSPTYRTGGEYGYTF.

This clonotype was counted between two and nine times. As DNA, the CDR3 is TGCAGTGCTAGAGATCCAGGGTTCTATGAAAAACTGTTTTTT. It is translated as CSARDPGFYEKLFF. V and J are TRBV20-1 and TRBJ1-4, with D maybe TRBD1 (5 bases). There are 14 residues in the CDR3. CDR1 and CDR2 (germline): DFQATT, SNEGSKA (reference sequence). V lost 0 bases and J 6 bases, leaving 11 bases between the germline ends.

This clonotype was detected a few times. The chain is built from TRBV20-1 and TRBJ2-2; D not certain. The V gene lost 0 bases and the J gene lost 0 bases, with 11 bases spanning the gap. This CDR3 region has 16 residues. Germline V gene lookup returns CDR1 DFQATT and CDR2 SNEGSKA (reference sequence). This CDR3 is CSARDGMAPNTGELFF. For the CDR3, the DNA is TGCAGTGCTAGAGATGGCATGGCCCCGAACACCGGGGAGCTGTTTTTT.

This clonotype was picked up a small number of times. V is TRBV7-9 and J is TRBJ2-4, with no clear D. The germline gives CDR1 SEHNR, CDR2 FQNEAQ (reference sequence). Trimming stripped 4 bases from V and 2 bases from J, with 12 bases between. This CDR3 comprises 15 residues. The CDR3 DNA follows: TGTGCCAGCAGCTGGGTGGCGGCTACCAAAAACATTCAGTACTTC. Encoded protein: CASSWVAATKNIQYF. The full variable domain, in which reference TRBV7-9 and TRBJ2-4 provide the parts outside the CDR3, is DTGVSQNPRHKITKRGQNVTFRCDPISEHNRLYWYRQTLGQGPEFLTYFQNEAQLEKSRLLSDRFSAERPKGSFSTLEIQRTEQGDSAMYLCASSWVAATKNIQYFGAGTRLSVL.

This clonotype was counted only a few times. This rearrangement joins TRBV11-2 to TRBJ2-1; 7 bases are shared with TRBD1. With 1 base clipped from V and 5 bases from J, the junction kept 8 bases outside the gene matches. Germline V CDR1 and CDR2: SGHAT, FQNNGV. This CDR3 region has 16 residues. The CDR3 reads CASSLGPGQYHNEQFF. The CDR3 nucleotides are TGTGCCAGCAGCTTAGGCCCGGGACAGTACCACAATGAGCAGTTCTTC.

This clonotype was picked up many times. The chain has TRBV6-1 and TRBJ2-1; D assignment may be TRBD1 or TRBD2 (5 bases each). The CDR3 is 16 residues long. Between the trimmed V and J ends, which lost 5 bases and 0 bases, there was a span of 14 bases. The germline gives CDR1 MNHNS, CDR2 SASEGT. CDR3 loop: CASSLWDPSSYNEQFF. In nucleotides, the CDR3 is TGTGCCAGCAGTCTCTGGGACCCCAGCTCCTACAATGAGCAGTTCTTC.

This clonotype has a count of ten or more. This chain uses TRBV6-1 with TRBJ2-1, with 10 positions matching TRBD2. V shed 11 bases and J 0 bases; nucleotides not matched to a gene: 4. The germline gives CDR1 MNHNS, CDR2 SASEGT. There are 14 residues in the CDR3. The CDR3 sequence is CAGSGGPSYNEQFF. The CDR3 coding sequence is TGTGCCGGTAGCGGGGGGCCCTCCTACAATGAGCAGTTCTTC.

This clonotype was seen ten or more times. This chain uses TRBV7-9 with TRBJ2-1; 9 bases fit TRBD2. This CDR3 has 14 residues. The trim removed 7 bases at V and 10 bases at J, leaving 11 bases unmatched. Looked up from germline, CDR1 is SEHNR and CDR2 is FQNEAQ (reference sequence). CDR3 protein: CASIKAGLAGEQFF. The CDR3 DNA is TGTGCCAGCATCAAAGCGGGGCTAGCGGGGGAGCAGTTCTTC.

In its sample, this clonotype was seen many times. V gene TRBV12-3 or TRBV12-4 combines with J gene TRBJ2-1; D may match TRBD1 or TRBD2 (5 bases each). The V gene lost 7 bases and the J gene lost 9 bases, with 16 bases spanning the gap. The CDR3 covers 13 residues. The CDR3 here is CASNGGRVAEQFF. The CDR3, as DNA: TGTGCCAGCAACGGAGGCAGGGTGGCTGAGCAGTTCTTC.

The chain links TRBV18 to TRBJ2-1, with a tentative D call TRBD1 (6 bases). The CDR3 has 16 residues. Deletions cut 6 bases from V and 3 bases from J, with 18 bases between. CDR1 and CDR2 from the germline V gene are KGHSH and LQKENI. The CDR3 here is CASSPSSRGIYNEQFF. DNA of the CDR3: TGTGCCAGCTCCCCTTCCTCGAGGGGGATCTACAATGAGCAGTTCTTC.

This clonotype appeared many times. The chain recombines TRBV25-1 with TRBJ2-5; 7 bases map to TRBD1. The germline gives CDR1 MGHDK, CDR2 SYGVNS. Germline trimming cut 6 bases from V and 1 base from J; bases unmatched to any gene: 2. The CDR3 has 13 amino acids. The CDR3 region is CASRGTAQETQYF. The CDR3 coding sequence is TGTGCCAGCAGAGGGACAGCCCAAGAGACCCAGTACTTC.

V gene TRBV27 combines with J gene TRBJ2-2; TRBD1 matches at 11 bases. The V and J ends lost 7 bases and 5 bases, in that order; junction bases with no gene match: 6. The length of the CDR3 is 15 residues. Germline assignment: CDR1 MNHEY and CDR2 SMNVEV (reference sequence). The CDR3, as DNA: TGTGCCAGCACCCCGGGGACAGGGGGAACCGGGGAGCTGTTTTTT. Amino acids: CASTPGTGGTGELFF.

In this sample, this clonotype turned up many times. This chain links TRBV12-3 or TRBV12-4 with TRBJ1-1; 8 nucleotides align to TRBD1. Trimming took 5 bases from V and 0 from J; bases not matched to a gene: 2. This CDR3 is 14 amino acids long. This CDR3 reads CASSTTGVNTEAFF. Written as DNA, the CDR3 is TGTGCCAGCAGTACGACAGGGGTGAACACTGAAGCTTTCTTT.

This clonotype was seen at least ten times. The chain links TRBV11-2 to TRBJ1-3; D ambiguous. CDR1 is SGHAT and CDR2 is FQNNGV in the germline V gene. The V end lost 8 bases, the J end lost 3 bases, and 11 bases lay between the germline ends. This CDR3 region has 13 residues. CDR3 loop: CASGGRLGNTIYF. DNA of the CDR3: TGTGCCAGCGGCGGAAGACTTGGAAACACCATATATTTT. Full variable domain (outside the CDR3, taken from reference TRBV11-2 and TRBJ1-3): EAGVAQSPRYKIIEKRQSVAFWCNPISGHATLYWYQQILGQGPKLLIQFQNNGVVDDSQLPKDRFSAERLKGVDSTLKIQPAKLEDSAVYLCASGGRLGNTIYFGEGSWLTVV.

This clonotype was detected many times. The rearrangement links TRBV29-1 to TRBJ2-1; a possible D gene is TRBD2 (6 bases). Germline V gene data show CDR1 as SQVTM and CDR2 as ANQGSEA. The CDR3 contains 14 residues. The V and J ends lost 7 bases and 0 bases respectively, with 13 bases between them. Here the CDR3 DNA reads TGCAGCGCCGCCGGGACTGCCTCCTACAATGAGCAGTTCTTC. Translating it yields CSAAGTASYNEQFF.

This clonotype was observed at least ten times. V usage is TRBV7-2 and J usage is TRBJ1-2; TRBD1 is a possible D gene (6 bases). The CDR3 is made up of 14 amino acids. The germline gives CDR1 SGHTA, CDR2 FQGNSA. V shed 6 bases and J shed 4 bases, with 15 bases lying between them. The CDR3 DNA sequence: TGTGCCAGCAGTCAACAGGGTTTGGGCTATGGCTACACCTTC. This encodes CASSQQGLGYGYTF.

In its sample, this clonotype was seen many times. V usage is TRBV6-5 and J usage is TRBJ1-1; unclear D gene. The CDR3 runs 15 residues. Trimming took off 0 bases at V and 7 bases at J, with 15 bases between the two ends. Germline V gene data show CDR1 as MNHEY and CDR2 as SVGAGI. CDR3 residues: CASSYSKAWAFEAFF. CDR3 bases: TGTGCCAGCAGTTACTCAAAGGCGTGGGCATTTGAAGCTTTCTTT.